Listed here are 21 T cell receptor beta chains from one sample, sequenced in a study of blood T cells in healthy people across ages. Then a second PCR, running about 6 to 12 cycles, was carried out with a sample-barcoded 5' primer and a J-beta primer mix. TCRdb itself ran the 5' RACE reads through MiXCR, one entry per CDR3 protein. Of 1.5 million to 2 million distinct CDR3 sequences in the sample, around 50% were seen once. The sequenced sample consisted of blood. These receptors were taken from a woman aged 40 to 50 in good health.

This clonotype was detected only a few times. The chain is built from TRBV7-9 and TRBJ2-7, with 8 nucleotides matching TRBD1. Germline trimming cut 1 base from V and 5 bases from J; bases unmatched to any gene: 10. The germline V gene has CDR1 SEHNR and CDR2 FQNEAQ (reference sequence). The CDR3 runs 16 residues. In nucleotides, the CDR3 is TGTGCCAGCAGCTTAGTAGTGGGGACAGGAGTCGACGAGCAGTACTTC. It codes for CASSLVVGTGVDEQYF.

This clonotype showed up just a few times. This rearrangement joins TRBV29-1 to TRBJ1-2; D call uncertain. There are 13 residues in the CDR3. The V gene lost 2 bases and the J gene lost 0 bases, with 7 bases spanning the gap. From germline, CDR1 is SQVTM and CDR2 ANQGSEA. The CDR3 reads CSVETSPNYGYTF. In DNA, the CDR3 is TGCAGCGTTGAAACCAGCCCTAACTATGGCTACACCTTC.

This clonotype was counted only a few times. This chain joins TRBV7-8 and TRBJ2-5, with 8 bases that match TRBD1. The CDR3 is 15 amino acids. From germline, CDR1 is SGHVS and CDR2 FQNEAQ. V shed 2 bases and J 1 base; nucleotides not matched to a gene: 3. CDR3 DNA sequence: TGTGCCAGCAGCTTAAGCAGGGGGCTCCAAGAGACCCAGTACTTC. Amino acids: CASSLSRGLQETQYF.

CDR3 coding DNA: TGTGCCAGCAGTGTTCCCGAAGACTATGGCTACACCTTC. It encodes CASSVPEDYGYTF. This chain links TRBV28 with TRBJ1-2, with D unclear. V lost 5 bases and J lost 3, with 10 bases in between. Germline CDR1 and CDR2: MDHEN and SYDVKM. The CDR3 has 13 residues.

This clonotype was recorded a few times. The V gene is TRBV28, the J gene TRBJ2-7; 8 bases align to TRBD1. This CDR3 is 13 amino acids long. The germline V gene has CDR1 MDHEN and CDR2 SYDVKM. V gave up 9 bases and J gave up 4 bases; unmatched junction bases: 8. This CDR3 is CASRSGGRYEQYF. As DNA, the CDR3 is TGTGCCAGTAGGTCAGGGGGCCGGTACGAGCAGTACTTC. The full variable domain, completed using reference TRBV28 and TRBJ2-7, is DVKVTQSSRYLVKRTGEKVFLECVQDMDHENMFWYRQDPGLGLRLIYFSYDVKMKEKGDIPEGYSVSREKKERFSLILESASTNQTSMYLCASRSGGRYEQYFGPGTRLTVT.

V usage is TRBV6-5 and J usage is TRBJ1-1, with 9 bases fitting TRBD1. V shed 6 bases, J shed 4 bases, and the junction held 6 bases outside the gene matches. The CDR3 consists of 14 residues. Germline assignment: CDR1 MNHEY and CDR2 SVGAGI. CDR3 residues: CASRTDRGGTEAFF. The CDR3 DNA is TGTGCCAGCAGAACGGACAGGGGCGGCACTGAAGCTTTCTTT.

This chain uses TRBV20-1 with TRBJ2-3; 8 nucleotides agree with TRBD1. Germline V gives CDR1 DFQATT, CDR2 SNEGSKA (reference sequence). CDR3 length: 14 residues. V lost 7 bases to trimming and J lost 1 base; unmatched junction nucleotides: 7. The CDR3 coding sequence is TGCAGTGGAAGCGGCAGGGGGCGCACAGATACGCAGTATTTT. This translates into CSGSGRGRTDTQYF.

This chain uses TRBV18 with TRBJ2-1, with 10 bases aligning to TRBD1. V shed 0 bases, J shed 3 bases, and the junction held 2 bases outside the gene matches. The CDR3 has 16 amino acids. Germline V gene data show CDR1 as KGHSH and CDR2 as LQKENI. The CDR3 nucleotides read TGTGCCAGCTCACCACCGGGACAGGGGATCTACAATGAGCAGTTCTTC. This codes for CASSPPGQGIYNEQFF.

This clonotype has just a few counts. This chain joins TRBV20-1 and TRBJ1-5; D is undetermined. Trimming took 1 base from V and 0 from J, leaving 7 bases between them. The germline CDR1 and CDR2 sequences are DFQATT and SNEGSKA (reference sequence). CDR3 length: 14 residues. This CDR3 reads CSARGRLSNQPQHF. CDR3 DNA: TGCAGTGCTAGAGGCCGCCTTAGCAATCAGCCCCAGCATTTT.

CDR3 in DNA: TGTGCCACCAGCAGAGATTCGACAGAGCAGTACTTC. This codes for CATSRDSTEQYF. This sequence joins TRBV15 and TRBJ2-5, with D possibly being TRBD1 (5 bases). The CDR3 runs 12 residues. V was pared by 0 bases and J by 11 bases, with 10 bases between. The germline gives CDR1 LNHNV, CDR2 YYDKDF (reference sequence).

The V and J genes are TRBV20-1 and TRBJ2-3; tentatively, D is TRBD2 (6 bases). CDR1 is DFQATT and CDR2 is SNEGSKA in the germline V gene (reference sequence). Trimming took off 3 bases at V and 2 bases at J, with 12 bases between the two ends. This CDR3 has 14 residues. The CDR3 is CSASTGLNTDTQYF. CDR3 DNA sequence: TGCAGTGCTAGCACGGGACTTAACACAGATACGCAGTATTTT.

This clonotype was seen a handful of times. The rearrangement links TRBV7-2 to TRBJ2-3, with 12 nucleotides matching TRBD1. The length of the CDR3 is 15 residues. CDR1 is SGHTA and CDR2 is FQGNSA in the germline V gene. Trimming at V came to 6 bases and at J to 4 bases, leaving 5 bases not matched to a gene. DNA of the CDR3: TGTGCCAGCAGGAAAGGGACAGGGGGCGCAGATACGCAGTATTTT. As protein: CASRKGTGGADTQYF.

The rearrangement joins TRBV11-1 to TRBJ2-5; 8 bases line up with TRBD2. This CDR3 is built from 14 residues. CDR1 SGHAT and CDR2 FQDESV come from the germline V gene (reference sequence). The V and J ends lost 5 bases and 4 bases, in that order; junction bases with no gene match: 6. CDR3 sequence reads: CASSTRTSPETQYF. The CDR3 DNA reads TGTGCCAGCAGCACCCGGACTAGCCCAGAGACCCAGTACTTC.

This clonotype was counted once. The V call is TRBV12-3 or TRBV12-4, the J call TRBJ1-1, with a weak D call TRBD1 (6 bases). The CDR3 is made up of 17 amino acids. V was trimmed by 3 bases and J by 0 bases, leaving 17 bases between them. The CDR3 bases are TGTGCCAGCAGTTTGTCCGGGGGCGGTGTTATGAACACTGAAGCTTTCTTT. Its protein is CASSLSGGGVMNTEAFF.

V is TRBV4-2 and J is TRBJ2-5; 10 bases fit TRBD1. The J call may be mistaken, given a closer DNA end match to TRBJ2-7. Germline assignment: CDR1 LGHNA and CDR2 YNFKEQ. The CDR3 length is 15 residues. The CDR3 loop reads CASSPLGTGEYEQYF. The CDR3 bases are TGTGCCAGCAGTCCTCTGGGGACAGGGGAATACGAGCAGTACTTC.

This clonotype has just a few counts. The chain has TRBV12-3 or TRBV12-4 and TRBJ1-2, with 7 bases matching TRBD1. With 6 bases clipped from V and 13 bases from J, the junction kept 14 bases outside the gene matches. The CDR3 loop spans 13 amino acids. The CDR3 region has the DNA TGTGCCAGCAGGGACCCGGGACAGTCGGCTCCCACCTTC. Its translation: CASRDPGQSAPTF.

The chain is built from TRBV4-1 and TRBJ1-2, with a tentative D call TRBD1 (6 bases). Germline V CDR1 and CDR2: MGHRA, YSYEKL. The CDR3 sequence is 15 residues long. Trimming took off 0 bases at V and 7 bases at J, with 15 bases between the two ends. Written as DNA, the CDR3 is TGCGCCAGCAGCCAAGATGACGGGGGGCAAGGTGGCTACACCTTC. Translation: CASSQDDGGQGGYTF.

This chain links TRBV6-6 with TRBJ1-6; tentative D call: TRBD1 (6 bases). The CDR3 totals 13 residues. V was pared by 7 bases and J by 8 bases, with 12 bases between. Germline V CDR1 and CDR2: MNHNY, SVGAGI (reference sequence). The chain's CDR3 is CASTPGADSPLHF. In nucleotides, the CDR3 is TGTGCCAGCACCCCAGGGGCAGATTCACCCCTCCACTTT.

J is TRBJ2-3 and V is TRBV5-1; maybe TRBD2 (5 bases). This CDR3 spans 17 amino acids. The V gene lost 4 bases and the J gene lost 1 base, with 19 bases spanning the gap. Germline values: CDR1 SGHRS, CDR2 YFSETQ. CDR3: CASSPPGSSRGTDTQYF. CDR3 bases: TGCGCCAGCAGCCCTCCGGGAAGTTCGCGGGGCACAGATACGCAGTATTTT. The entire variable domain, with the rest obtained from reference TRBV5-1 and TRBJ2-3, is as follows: KAGVTQTPRYLIKTRGQQVTLSCSPISGHRSVSWYQQTPGQGLQFLFEYFSETQRNKGNFPGRFSGRQFSNSRSEMNVSTLELGDSALYLCASSPPGSSRGTDTQYFGPGTRLTVL.

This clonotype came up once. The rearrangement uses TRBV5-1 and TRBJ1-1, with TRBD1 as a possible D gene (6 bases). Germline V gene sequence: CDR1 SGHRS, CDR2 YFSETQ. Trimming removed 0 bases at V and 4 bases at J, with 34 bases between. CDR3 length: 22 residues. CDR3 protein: CASSLASNPVSPPDYRATEAFF. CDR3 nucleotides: TGCGCCAGCAGCTTGGCCAGTAACCCTGTTAGCCCTCCAGATTACAGGGCCACTGAAGCTTTCTTT.

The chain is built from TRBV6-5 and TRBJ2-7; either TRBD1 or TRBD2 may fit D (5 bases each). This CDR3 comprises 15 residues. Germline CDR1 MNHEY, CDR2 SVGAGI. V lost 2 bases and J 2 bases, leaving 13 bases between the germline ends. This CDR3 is CASSYHGARTYEQYF. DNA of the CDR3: TGTGCCAGCAGTTACCACGGGGCGAGAACCTACGAGCAGTACTTC.